The 4 T cell receptor beta chains reported below all come from one sample, sequenced in a study of blood T cell repertoires in COVID-19. The protocol was immunoSEQ multiplex PCR, while the TCRdb copy is restricted to in-frame clones and leaves out a portion. The data contain around 280,000 clones, about 88% of them singletons. Input material: peripheral blood. Every receptor here comes from a woman aged 30 to 39 with COVID-19, enrolled during active disease.

The chain combines TRBV2 with TRBJ2-1, with 14 nucleotides matching TRBD2. J gave up 4 bases and V 6 bases, and 5 bases lay outside the gene matches. This CDR3 region has 16 residues. Per germline, CDR1 SNHLY and CDR2 FYNNEI. CDR3 region: CASRLGLAGAYNEQFF. DNA for the CDR3: TGTGCCAGCAGACTGGGACTAGCGGGGGCTTACAATGAGCAGTTCTTC.

The genes are TRBV20-1 and TRBJ2-7, with D perhaps TRBD2 (5 bases). Germline-derived CDR1 and CDR2 are DFQATT and SNEGSKA (reference sequence). This CDR3 is 11 amino acids long. Trimming left V 6 bases short and J 3 bases short, with 9 bases between. The CDR3 is CSAGRGYEQYF. CDR3 sequence (DNA): TGCAGTGCAGGACGGGGCTACGAGCAGTACTTC.

This clone came up a few times. The gene calls are TRBV5-1 and TRBJ2-7; TRBD1 agrees at 7 bases. Trimming took 3 bases from V and 3 from J; bases not matched to a gene: 6. The germline V gene encodes CDR1 SGHRS and CDR2 YFSETQ. The length of the CDR3 is 14 residues. The CDR3 nucleotides read TGCGCCAGCAGCTCCCTGGGACAGAGCTACGAGCAGTACTTC. Translating it yields CASSSLGQSYEQYF.

This chain links TRBV27 with TRBJ2-7; D ambiguous. V lost 0 bases and J lost 5, with 8 bases in between. This CDR3 has 13 amino acids. Germline CDR1 is MNHEY and CDR2 is SMNVEV (reference sequence). The CDR3 is CASSLSQLDEQYF. The DNA for the CDR3 is TGTGCCAGCAGTTTATCACAGTTAGACGAGCAGTACTTC.